This TCR beta chain is from a study of blood T cell repertoires in COVID-19. About the research overall: Samples representing acute and convalescent COVID-19 were sourced from the United States, Italy and Spain.

V trimming: 3 bases; J trimming: 2 bases; junction bases outside the gene matches: 5. The germline gives CDR1 LNHNV, CDR2 YYDKDF (reference sequence). This CDR3 has 16 residues. Method: immunoSEQ multiplex PCR; TCRdb's copy keeps in-frame clones and lacks some. The sample contains some 290,000 clones, around four fifths of which appear only once. Points on this clone: Other DNA sequences from this sample encode an identical CDR3 as well.

This sequence joins TRBV15 and TRBJ2-5; TRBD2 matches 11 bases. The sequence derives from a man aged 55 to 69 who had recovered from COVID-19. Sequenced sample: peripheral blood. This chain's CDR3 is CATSRGTSGGQETQYF. Written as DNA, the CDR3 is TGTGCCACCAGCAGGGGCACTAGCGGGGGACAAGAGACCCAGTACTTC. Variable domain in full (rest from reference TRBV15 and TRBJ2-5): DAMVIQNPRYQVTQFGKPVTLSCSQTLNHNVMYWYQQKSSQAPKLLFHYYDKDFNNEADTPDNFQSRRPNTSFCFLDIRSPGLGDTAMYLCATSRGTSGGQETQYFGPGTRLLVL.